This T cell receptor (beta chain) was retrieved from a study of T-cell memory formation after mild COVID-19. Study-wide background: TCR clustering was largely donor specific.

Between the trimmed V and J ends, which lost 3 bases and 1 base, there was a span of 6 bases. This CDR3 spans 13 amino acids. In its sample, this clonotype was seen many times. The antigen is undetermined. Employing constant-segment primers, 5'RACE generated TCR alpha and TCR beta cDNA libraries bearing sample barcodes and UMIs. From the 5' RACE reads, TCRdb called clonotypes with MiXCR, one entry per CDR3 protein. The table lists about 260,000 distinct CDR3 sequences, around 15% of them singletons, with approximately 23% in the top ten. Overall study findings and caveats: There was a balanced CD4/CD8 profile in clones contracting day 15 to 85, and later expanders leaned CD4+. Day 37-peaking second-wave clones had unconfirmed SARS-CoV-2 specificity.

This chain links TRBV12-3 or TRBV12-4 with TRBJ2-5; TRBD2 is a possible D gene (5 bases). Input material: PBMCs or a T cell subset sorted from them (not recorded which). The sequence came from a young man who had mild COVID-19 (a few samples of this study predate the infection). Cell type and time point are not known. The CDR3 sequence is CASSFGLQETQYF. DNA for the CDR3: TGTGCCAGCAGTTTTGGACTCCAAGAGACCCAGTACTTC.